This T cell receptor beta chain was documented in a study of radiotherapy plus CTLA-4 blockade in lung cancer. Regarding this clone: The antigen remains unidentified.

Generated by immunoSEQ multiplex PCR, the TCRdb table keeps only in-frame clones and is missing some. The table includes around 55,000 clones, about 80% detected once. With ipilimumab providing CTLA-4 blockade, focal radiation was administered to patients who had chemo-refractory metastatic non-small-cell lung cancer. General study points: With interferon-beta, early dynamics of blood T cell clones were reported to best predict response. TCR clones of tumor origin grew in blood after radiotherapy plus ipilimumab.

This CDR3 is built from 13 residues. Germline V gives CDR1 SGHRS, CDR2 YFSETQ. The V and J ends lost 5 bases and 3 bases respectively, with 12 bases between them. The clonotype originates from a human donor with non-small cell lung cancer whose response to radiotherapy plus ipilimumab could not be evaluated. The sample consisted of peripheral blood, taken from a patient treated with radiotherapy plus ipilimumab. J is TRBJ2-7 and V is TRBV5-1; D might be TRBD1 (5 bases). The CDR3 sequence: CASRGQNDYEQYF. CDR3 nucleotide sequence: TGCGCCAGCAGGGGGCAAAATGACTACGAGCAGTACTTC.